These 2 T cell receptor beta chains originate from one sample sequenced in a study of shared clonotypes between healthy human individuals. Here immunoSEQ multiplex PCR was the method, and the copy in TCRdb shows in-frame clones only, minus some. This table holds 2.3 million or so clones, 80% to 95% found once. The sample was naive CD4+ T cells from PBMCs. Subset given: CD45RA+ positively selected. The receptors stem from a young man in good health. Some clones in this sample may be carry-over from other donors' samples.

The gene calls are TRBV7-9 and TRBJ1-2, with a weak D call TRBD1 (5 bases). This CDR3 spans 16 amino acids. Looked up from germline, CDR1 is SEHNR and CDR2 is FQNEAQ (reference sequence). Trimming removed 5 bases at V and 6 bases at J, with 22 bases between. The CDR3 DNA reads TGTGCCAGCAGCATGGACCGGGACCCACGAAAGGATGGCTACACCTTC. It encodes CASSMDRDPRKDGYTF.

The rearrangement uses TRBV19 and TRBJ2-3; 8 bases match TRBD1. From germline, CDR1 is LNHDA and CDR2 SQIVND (reference sequence). The J segment lost 2 bases and the V segment lost 2 bases, leaving 12 bases of the junction unmatched. This CDR3 is 18 amino acids long. Written as DNA, the CDR3 is TGTGCCAGTAGTATATTGGACAGGGCCTCAGAGGACACAGATACGCAGTATTTT. Translating it yields CASSILDRASEDTDTQYF. Together with reference TRBV19 and TRBJ2-3, the CDR3 gives the full variable domain: DGGITQSPKYLFRKEGQNVTLSCEQNLNHDAMYWYRQDPGQGLRLIYYSQIVNDFQKGDIAEGYSVSREKKESFPLTVTSAQKNPTAFYLCASSILDRASEDTDTQYFGPGTRLTVL.